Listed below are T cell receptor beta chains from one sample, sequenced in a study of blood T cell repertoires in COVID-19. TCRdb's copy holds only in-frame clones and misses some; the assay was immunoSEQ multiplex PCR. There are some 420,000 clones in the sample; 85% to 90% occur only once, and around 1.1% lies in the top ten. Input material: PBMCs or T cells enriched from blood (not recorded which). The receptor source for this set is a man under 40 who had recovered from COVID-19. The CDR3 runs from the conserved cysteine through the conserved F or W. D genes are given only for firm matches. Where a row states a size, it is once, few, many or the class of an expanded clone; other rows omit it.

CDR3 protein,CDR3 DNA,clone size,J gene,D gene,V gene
CASSLGRLEQYF,TGTGCCAGCAGCTTAGGCCGACTCGAGCAGTACTTC,NA,TRBJ2-7,NA,TRBV7-9
CASSFFLVDTQYF,TGTGCCAGCAGTTTTTTCCTCGTGGATACGCAGTATTTT,few,TRBJ2-3,NA,TRBV27
CASSGGQDYGYTF,TGTGCCAGCAGCGGGGGACAGGACTATGGCTACACCTTC,NA,TRBJ1-2,TRBD1,TRBV9
CASGHNPGGEKLFF,TGTGCCAGCGGACATAACCCCGGTGGCGAAAAACTGTTTTTT,few,TRBJ1-4,NA,TRBV11-2
CASSAQFENIQYF,TGTGCCAGCAGCGCTCAGTTTGAAAACATTCAGTACTTC,NA,TRBJ2-4,NA,TRBV9
CASSLSLVSYEQYF,TGTGCCAGCAGCTTAAGCCTAGTCTCCTACGAGCAGTACTTC,NA,TRBJ2-7,NA,TRBV7-2
CASSAGQGAYNEQFF,TGTGCCAGCAGCGCCGGACAGGGGGCATACAATGAGCAGTTCTTC,NA,TRBJ2-1,TRBD1,TRBV9
CSARFYTQYF,TGCAGTGCTAGATTCTATACCCAGTATTTT,NA,TRBJ2-3,NA,TRBV20-1
CASQGAGDYNQPQHF,TGTGCCAGTCAAGGGGCAGGGGATTACAATCAGCCCCAGCATTTT,few,TRBJ1-5,NA,TRBV28
CASSDNRGEWDF,TGTGCCAGCAGCGACAACCGCGGGGAATGGGACTTC,few,TRBJ2-7,NA,TRBV7-6
CASSLDYRGAEQYF,TGTGCCAGCAGCTTAGATTACAGGGGGGCCGAGCAGTACTTC,NA,TRBJ2-7,TRBD1,TRBV7-8
CASSWGEGLGEQYF,TGTGCCAGCAGTTGGGGGGAGGGGTTAGGTGAGCAGTACTTC,NA,TRBJ2-7,TRBD2,TRBV6-5
CAISEAPFKGELFF,TGTGCCATCAGTGAGGCGCCTTTCAAGGGGGAGCTGTTTTTT,once,TRBJ2-2,NA,TRBV10-3
CASRNDRIGEKLFF,TGTGCCAGCAGAAACGACAGGATTGGAGAAAAACTGTTTTTT,NA,TRBJ1-4,NA,TRBV6-5
CASIRDRGRQETQYF,TGTGCCAGCATTCGAGACAGGGGGCGCCAAGAGACCCAGTACTTC,NA,TRBJ2-5,TRBD1,TRBV2
CASSNRGVDEQYF,TGCGCCAGCAGCAATAGGGGTGTAGACGAGCAGTACTTC,once,TRBJ2-7,NA,TRBV4-1
CASSVTSGRLIYNEQFF,TGTGCCAGCAGCGTTACTAGCGGGAGGCTTATATACAATGAGCAGTTCTTC,NA,TRBJ2-1,TRBD2,TRBV11-2
CASSSGGAEAFF,TGTGCCAGTAGTTCGGGGGGGGCTGAAGCTTTCTTT,once,TRBJ1-1,NA,TRBV19
CASSFWGLGNTIYF,TGTGCCAGCAGCTTTTGGGGGCTCGGAAACACCATATATTTT,NA,TRBJ1-3,NA,TRBV11-2
CASSQGRDTEAFF,TGCGCCAGCAGCCAAGGACGGGACACTGAAGCTTTCTTT,NA,TRBJ1-1,NA,TRBV4-1
CAFSRDRGRNEQFF,TGTGCCTTTTCCCGGGACAGGGGGCGGAATGAGCAGTTCTTC,NA,TRBJ2-1,TRBD1,TRBV30
CSVEEDAEQFF,TGCAGCGTTGAGGAGGACGCTGAGCAGTTCTTC,NA,TRBJ2-1,NA,TRBV29-1
CASSLTTGVTYNEQFF,TGTGCCAGCAGCCTAACGACAGGGGTGACCTACAATGAGCAGTTCTTC,NA,TRBJ2-1,TRBD1,TRBV7-9
CASSQGQVGEQYF,TGTGCCTCCTCCCAGGGGCAGGTAGGGGAGCAGTACTTC,NA,TRBJ2-7,NA,TRBV19
CSVGLANTDTQYF,TGCAGCGTTGGTTTAGCGAACACAGATACGCAGTATTTT,NA,TRBJ2-3,NA,TRBV29-1
CASTEQSAGEAFF,TGTGCCAGCACCGAACAGTCAGCGGGAGAAGCTTTCTTT,NA,TRBJ1-1,NA,TRBV12-3/TRBV12-4
CASSKGAPGNTIYF,TGCGCCAGCAGCAAGGGGGCTCCTGGAAACACCATATATTTT,NA,TRBJ1-3,TRBD1,TRBV5-1
CASRDRYGSSNEKLFF,TGTGCCAGCAGAGACAGATACGGGAGCTCAAATGAAAAACTGTTTTTT,NA,TRBJ1-4,NA,TRBV2
CASSEVAAGTGNTEAFF,TGTGCCAGCAGTGAAGTGGCGGCCGGGACAGGTAACACTGAAGCTTTCTTT,NA,TRBJ1-1,TRBD1,TRBV6-1
CASSLPASGNTGELFF,TGCGCCAGCAGCCTGCCGGCTAGCGGAAACACCGGGGAGCTGTTTTTT,NA,TRBJ2-2,TRBD2,TRBV4-1
CASRLGGPGQPQHF,TGTGCCAGCAGACTTGGAGGTCCGGGTCAGCCCCAGCATTTT,NA,TRBJ1-5,NA,TRBV28
CASSPRTYTGELFF,TGTGCCAGCAGCCCCAGGACTTATACCGGGGAGCTGTTTTTT,NA,TRBJ2-2,NA,TRBV27
CASREAQETQYF,TGCGCCAGCAGAGAGGCCCAGGAGACCCAGTACTTC,once,TRBJ2-5,NA,TRBV5-1
CASGLGGGTEAFF,TGTGCTAGTGGTTTGGGTGGGGGGACTGAAGCTTTCTTT,NA,TRBJ1-1,NA,TRBV12-5
CASSPGTAGYTEAFF,TGTGCCAGCTCCCCCGGGACAGCCGGGTACACTGAAGCTTTCTTT,once,TRBJ1-1,TRBD1,TRBV18
CASSHGQDRRYTF,TGTGCCAGCAGCCACGGACAGGACCGACGCTACACCTTC,NA,TRBJ1-2,TRBD1,TRBV3-1/TRBV3-2
CASSLGPSANYGYTF,TGTGCCAGCAGCTTAGGGCCCTCAGCTAACTATGGCTACACCTTC,once,TRBJ1-2,NA,TRBV7-9
CASSLNFYEQYF,TGTGCCAGCAGCTTGAACTTTTACGAGCAGTACTTC,NA,TRBJ2-7,NA,TRBV5-4
CASSESGAGGITGELFF,TGCGCCAGCAGTGAGTCTGGAGCGGGAGGGATCACCGGGGAGCTGTTTTTT,NA,TRBJ2-2,TRBD2,TRBV10-2
CASSGTSGISYNEQFF,TGTGCCAGCAGTGGGACTAGCGGGATCTCCTACAATGAGCAGTTCTTC,once,TRBJ2-1,TRBD2,TRBV28
CASSQQGNSNQPQHF,TGTGCCAGCAGCCAACAGGGAAACAGCAATCAGCCCCAGCATTTT,NA,TRBJ1-5,NA,TRBV3-1/TRBV3-2
CASSQNHPGEARPTGELFF,TGTGCCAGCAGCCAGAACCACCCGGGAGAAGCGCGTCCCACCGGGGAGCTGTTTTTT,NA,TRBJ2-2,NA,TRBV3-1/TRBV3-2
CASSRREAGYEQYF,TGTGCCAGCAGTAGGAGGGAGGCCGGCTACGAGCAGTACTTC,NA,TRBJ2-7,NA,TRBV7-2
CASSITGNTEAFF,TGTGCCAGTAGTATTACGGGGAACACTGAAGCTTTCTTT,once,TRBJ1-1,NA,TRBV19
CATSRGVLRAGEGEQYF,TGTGCCACCAGCCGGGGAGTACTCAGAGCGGGAGAAGGTGAGCAGTACTTC,NA,TRBJ2-7,TRBD2,TRBV15
CASTLLEGNEQFF,TGTGCCAGCACCCTTCTCGAGGGCAATGAGCAGTTCTTC,NA,TRBJ2-1,NA,TRBV12-3/TRBV12-4
CASSPSSVLAYEQYF,TGTGCCAGCAGCCCCTCTAGCGTACTCGCCTACGAGCAGTACTTC,NA,TRBJ2-7,NA,TRBV2
CASSLRGGNTEAFF,TGTGCCAGCAGTTTACGGGGGGGGAACACTGAAGCTTTCTTT,NA,TRBJ1-1,NA,TRBV28
CASSDFGLDNTGELFF,TGTGCCAGCAGTGACTTCGGACTAGACAACACCGGGGAGCTGTTTTTT,NA,TRBJ2-2,TRBD2,TRBV2
CSVEGRRQHTGELFF,TGCAGCGTTGAAGGTCGCCGACAGCACACCGGGGAGCTGTTTTTT,NA,TRBJ2-2,NA,TRBV29-1
CASSLGRGTSYEQYF,TGTGCCAGCAGCTTAGGCAGGGGGACGTCCTACGAGCAGTACTTC,NA,TRBJ2-7,TRBD1,TRBV7-9
CASSLHGRDLDEQYF,TGTGCCAGCAGCCTTCATGGGCGGGATTTAGACGAGCAGTACTTC,NA,TRBJ2-7,NA,TRBV7-3
CASLVGRGSYNSPLHF,TGTGCCAGCCTCGTCGGGAGGGGATCCTATAATTCACCCCTCCACTTT,NA,TRBJ1-6,NA,TRBV28
CASSPTSWGGTDTQYF,TGTGCCAGCTCCCCAACGTCCTGGGGGGGCACAGATACGCAGTATTTT,NA,TRBJ2-3,NA,TRBV18
CAISEIRGDSPLHF,TGTGCCATCAGTGAGATCAGGGGTGATTCACCCCTCCACTTT,NA,TRBJ1-6,NA,TRBV10-3
CAWRRLARANTGELFF,TGTGCCTGGAGGAGACTGGCTCGAGCGAACACCGGGGAGCTGTTTTTT,NA,TRBJ2-2,NA,TRBV30